This T cell receptor beta chain was sequenced during a study of T cells in Graves' hyperthyroidism and ophthalmopathy. Study outcomes and limitations: Model output signaled ophthalmopathy a median 6.5 months ahead of onset. Within blood appeared most thyroid clonotypes that had expanded above 0.001.

Over 18 months, lack of ophthalmopathy progression marked Graves' hyperthyroidism as stable. Diagnostic assessment was based on clinical symptoms, serum thyroxine and TRAb, thyroid ultrasound and orbital computed tomography. Points on this clonotype: The antigen remains unidentified. This may come from a read error, since a much larger clone is one base off.

TCR beta CDR3 region amplification was performed from RNA transcripts. HTBI primers were the set used in a first-round RT-PCR of the TCR CDR3. A single record per CDR3 protein comes from TCRdb applying MiXCR to the multiplex PCR reads. Found here are approximately 700,000 distinct CDR3 sequences, about 17% of them singletons; the top ten hold roughly 8%. The sample was blood. The clonotype comes from a man aged 18 to 29 with Graves' hyperthyroidism.

The CDR3 coding sequence is TGTGCCAGCAGATCCACAGGAGGGAGTGCTGAGCAGTTCTTC. Amino acids: CASRSTGGSAEQFF. The rearrangement joins TRBV7-2 to TRBJ2-1, with D perhaps matching TRBD2 (6 bases). The CDR3 sequence is 14 residues long. CDR1 is SGHTA, CDR2 FQGNSA, per germline. The germline V and J ends were trimmed by 6 bases and 9 bases, with 18 bases remaining between them.